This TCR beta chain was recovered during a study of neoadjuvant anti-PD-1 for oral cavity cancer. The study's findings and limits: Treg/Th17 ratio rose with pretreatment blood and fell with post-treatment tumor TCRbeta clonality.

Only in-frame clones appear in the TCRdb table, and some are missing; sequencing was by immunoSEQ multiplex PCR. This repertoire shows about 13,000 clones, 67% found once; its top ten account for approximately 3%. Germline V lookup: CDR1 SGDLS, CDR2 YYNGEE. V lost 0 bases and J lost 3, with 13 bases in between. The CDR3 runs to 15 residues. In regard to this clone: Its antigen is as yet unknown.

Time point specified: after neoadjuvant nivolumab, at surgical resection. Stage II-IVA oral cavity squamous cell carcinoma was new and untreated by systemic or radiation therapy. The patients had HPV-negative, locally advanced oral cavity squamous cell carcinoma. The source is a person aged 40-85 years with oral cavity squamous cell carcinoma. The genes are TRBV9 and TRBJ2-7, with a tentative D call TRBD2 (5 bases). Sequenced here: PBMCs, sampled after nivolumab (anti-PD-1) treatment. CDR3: CASSVGSGNFYEQYF. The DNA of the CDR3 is TGTGCCAGCAGCGTAGGCAGCGGCAATTTCTACGAGCAGTACTTC.